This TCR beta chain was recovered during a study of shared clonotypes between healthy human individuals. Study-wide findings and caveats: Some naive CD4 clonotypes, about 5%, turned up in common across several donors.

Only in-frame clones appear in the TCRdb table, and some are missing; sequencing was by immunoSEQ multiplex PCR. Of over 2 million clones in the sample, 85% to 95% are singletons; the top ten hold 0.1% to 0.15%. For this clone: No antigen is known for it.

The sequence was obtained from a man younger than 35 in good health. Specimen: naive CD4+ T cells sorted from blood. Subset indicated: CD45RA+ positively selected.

In DNA, the CDR3 is TGCGCCAGCAGCCCAGAACGCGGGGCGGGAGATACGCAGTATTTT. Its protein is CASSPERGAGDTQYF. This chain joins TRBV5-1 and TRBJ2-3; a weak D match, TRBD2 (6 bases). From germline, CDR1 is SGHRS and CDR2 YFSETQ. This CDR3 contains 15 residues. Trimming cost V 4 bases and J 5 bases, with 17 bases left between them.